This passage covers 30 T cell receptor beta chains from one sample sequenced in a study of CD8+ T cells in alopecia areata. The sequencing template was cDNA reverse transcribed from extracted RNA. Generated by immunoSEQ multiplex PCR, the TCRdb table keeps only in-frame clones and is missing some. The repertoire consists of around 100,000 clones, with around 60% occurring once and the leading ten covering 8% to 10%. The sample comprised CD4+ T cells sorted from blood. The receptors here all came from a human donor in good health.

The sample holds a few counts of this clone. V and J are TRBV2 and TRBJ2-5; D remains unclear. This CDR3 is built from 14 residues. Germline CDR1 is SNHLY and CDR2 is FYNNEI. Trimming stripped 0 bases from V and 1 base from J, with 6 bases between. CDR3: CASSEASVQETQYF. The CDR3 bases are TGTGCCAGCAGTGAAGCTTCGGTCCAAGAGACCCAGTACTTC.

The chain employs TRBV6-1 and TRBJ2-7, with a tentative D call TRBD1 (6 bases). Germline-derived CDR1 and CDR2 are MNHNS and SASEGT. V lost 2 bases and J lost 2, with 13 bases in between. The CDR3 is made up of 15 amino acids. CDR3 sequence: CASSEQPGTPYEQYF. The CDR3 nucleotides are TGTGCCAGCAGTGAACAACCCGGGACACCCTACGAGCAGTACTTC.

This clone was seen more than once but under ten times. The rearrangement uses TRBV7-9 and TRBJ2-5; D remains unclear. Trimming removed 3 bases from V and 1 base from J, with 9 bases in between. The V gene's germline CDR1 is SEHNR and CDR2 FQNEAQ (reference sequence). The CDR3 spans 14 residues. CDR3 nucleotides: TGTGCCAGCAGCTTCGGTCTGTCCCAAGAGACCCAGTACTTC. Translated: CASSFGLSQETQYF.

This chain joins TRBV6-6 and TRBJ1-2; weak D call: TRBD1 (5 bases). The V gene's germline CDR1 is MNHNY and CDR2 SVGAGI (reference sequence). CDR3 length equals 12 residues. Trimming left V 2 bases short and J 6 bases short, with 7 bases between. The CDR3 nucleotides are TGTGCCAGCAGTTACCAGGGTAATGGCTACACCTTC. As protein: CASSYQGNGYTF.

The rearrangement joins TRBV2 to TRBJ2-1; D gene ambiguous. Germline-derived CDR1 and CDR2 are SNHLY and FYNNEI. V dropped 6 bases and J dropped 5 bases, with 5 bases sitting between them. The CDR3 is 11 residues long. CDR3 coding DNA: TGTGCCAGCAGATTCCACAATGAGCAGTTCTTC. This encodes CASRFHNEQFF.

The CDR3 DNA is TGTGCCAGCAGCCAAGAGGAGCGTAGCACTGAAGCTTTCTTT. This gives the protein CASSQEERSTEAFF. V and J are TRBV4-2 and TRBJ1-1; D remains unclear. Trimming removed 0 bases at V and 4 bases at J, with 9 bases between. CDR1 and CDR2 (germline): LGHNA, YNFKEQ. The CDR3 is 14 residues long.

The chain joins TRBV29-1 to TRBJ2-7; TRBD1 or TRBD2 may be the D gene (5 bases each). V dropped 6 bases and J dropped 4 bases, with 13 bases sitting between them. Germline V gene lookup returns CDR1 SQVTM and CDR2 ANQGSEA. The length of the CDR3 is 12 residues. This CDR3 reads CSVFDWGYEQYF. The CDR3 bases are TGCAGCGTCTTCGATTGGGGGTACGAGCAGTACTTC.

This clone was counted once. The rearrangement joins TRBV2 to TRBJ1-6; D is unresolved. V was cut by 6 bases and J by 9 bases, with 12 bases left in between. The CDR3 consists of 13 residues. Germline V gene lookup returns CDR1 SNHLY and CDR2 FYNNEI. The CDR3 DNA is TGTGCCAGCAGCCCGGAGTTCGCTTCACCCCTCCACTTT. Translation gives CASSPEFASPLHF.

The chain combines TRBV6-1 with TRBJ2-1; unclear D gene. Germline values: CDR1 MNHNS, CDR2 SASEGT. V was trimmed by 6 bases and J by 0 bases, leaving 12 bases between them. This CDR3 is 15 amino acids long. The DNA of the CDR3 is TGTGCCAGCAGGGGTCGGGTTAGCTCCTACAATGAGCAGTTCTTC. Encoded protein: CASRGRVSSYNEQFF.

This clone was seen only a few times. The gene calls are TRBV27 and TRBJ2-6, with 7 bases that match TRBD1. V was pared by 5 bases and J by 2 bases, with 3 bases of the junction left unmatched. CDR1 is MNHEY, CDR2 SMNVEV, per germline (reference sequence). The CDR3 is made up of 15 amino acids. The CDR3 region has the DNA TGTGCCAGCAGTGCCACAGGGGCTGGGGCCAACGTCCTGACTTTC. Translated: CASSATGAGANVLTF. The full variable domain, rest sourced from reference TRBV27 and TRBJ2-6, is EAQVTQNPRYLITVTGKKLTVTCSQNMNHEYMSWYRQDPGLGLRQIYYSMNVEVTDKGDVPEGYKVSRKEKRNFPLILESPSPNQTSLYFCASSATGAGANVLTFGAGSRLTVL.

This sequence joins TRBV5-1 and TRBJ2-7, with D possibly matching TRBD1 (6 bases). This CDR3 region has 14 residues. With 0 bases removed from V and 2 bases from J, the gap between germline ends came to 9 bases. The germline CDR1 and CDR2 sequences are SGHRS and YFSETQ. CDR3 in amino acids: CASSLATGPYEQYF. The CDR3 DNA reads as TGCGCCAGCAGCTTGGCGACAGGCCCCTACGAGCAGTACTTC.

The CDR3 loop is CASSLDRGSSYEQYF. The CDR3 nucleotides read TGTGCCAGCAGCTTAGACAGGGGGAGCTCCTACGAGCAGTACTTC. This rearrangement joins TRBV7-9 to TRBJ2-7; 8 bases fit TRBD1. CDR1 SEHNR and CDR2 FQNEAQ come from the germline V gene (reference sequence). This CDR3 region has 15 residues. V shed 1 base and J 0 bases; nucleotides not matched to a gene: 2. The full variable domain, completed using reference TRBV7-9 and TRBJ2-7, is DTGVSQNPRHKITKRGQNVTFRCDPISEHNRLYWYRQTLGQGPEFLTYFQNEAQLEKSRLLSDRFSAERPKGSFSTLEIQRTEQGDSAMYLCASSLDRGSSYEQYFGPGTRLTVT.

A few counts support this clone. The rearrangement joins TRBV5-1 to TRBJ2-7; 8 bases align to TRBD1. V lost 0 bases, J lost 5 bases, and 4 bases stayed unmatched. The CDR3 runs to 14 residues. Looked up from germline, CDR1 is SGHRS and CDR2 is YFSETQ. The CDR3 DNA is TGCGCCAGCAGCTTGGTAGGACAGGGAAACGAGCAGTACTTC. Translating gives CASSLVGQGNEQYF. Using reference TRBV5-1 and TRBJ2-7 for the parts outside the CDR3, the full variable domain is KAGVTQTPRYLIKTRGQQVTLSCSPISGHRSVSWYQQTPGQGLQFLFEYFSETQRNKGNFPGRFSGRQFSNSRSEMNVSTLELGDSALYLCASSLVGQGNEQYFGPGTRLTVT.

The rearrangement joins TRBV30 to TRBJ1-1, with TRBD1 matching 8 bases. The CDR3 spans 13 residues. The junction had 10 bases not matched to a gene; V was cut back by 2 bases and J by 11 bases. CDR1 and CDR2 from the germline V gene are GTSNPN and SVGIG (reference sequence). Here the CDR3 reads CAWSRQGSLSAFF. Written as DNA, the CDR3 is TGTGCCTGGAGTAGACAGGGGTCTCTGAGCGCTTTCTTT.

A few counts support this clone. J is TRBJ1-2 and V is TRBV29-1; D is unresolved. This CDR3 has 13 amino acids. Germline V gene lookup returns CDR1 SQVTM and CDR2 ANQGSEA. V lost 0 bases, J lost 3 bases, and 8 bases lay in between. The CDR3 sequence: CSVEDHGYYGYTF. The CDR3 DNA is TGCAGCGTTGAAGACCACGGATACTATGGCTACACCTTC.

The chain links TRBV19 to TRBJ2-5; 11 bases fit TRBD1. CDR1 is LNHDA and CDR2 is SQIVND in the germline V gene (reference sequence). The V segment lost 5 bases and the J segment 4 bases; nucleotides outside the gene matches: 9. The CDR3 is made up of 16 amino acids. DNA of the CDR3: TGTGCCAGTAGTCCAAACTCCGGGACAGGGGGAGAGACCCAGTACTTC. It translates to CASSPNSGTGGETQYF.

The V gene is TRBV27, the J gene TRBJ1-4, with 11 bases matching TRBD1. Germline trimming cut 3 bases from V and 6 bases from J; bases unmatched to any gene: 6. CDR3 size: 16 residues. Germline CDR1 MNHEY, CDR2 SMNVEV (reference sequence). This CDR3 is CASSFGQGASDEKLFF. CDR3 nucleotides: TGTGCCAGCAGTTTTGGACAGGGGGCGAGTGATGAAAAACTGTTTTTT.

The chain uses TRBV6-6 and TRBJ1-2; 7 bases map to TRBD1. This CDR3 region has 16 residues. Unmatched junction bases numbered 6, after V lost 2 bases and J lost 0 bases. CDR1 is MNHNY, CDR2 SVGAGI, per germline (reference sequence). This CDR3 reads CASSYRRGASNYGYTF. The CDR3 DNA sequence: TGTGCCAGCAGTTACCGCAGGGGGGCGTCTAACTATGGCTACACCTTC.

This clone has at least ten counts. The V and J genes are TRBV2 and TRBJ2-3; D unresolved. V dropped 4 bases and J dropped 3 bases, with 11 bases sitting between them. The CDR3 is 14 residues long. The germline gives CDR1 SNHLY, CDR2 FYNNEI. CDR3 sequence: CASSGELGTDTQYF. As DNA, the CDR3 is TGTGCCAGCAGTGGAGAGCTGGGAACAGATACGCAGTATTTT. Based on the CDR3 plus reference TRBV2 and TRBJ2-3, the full variable domain is EPEVTQTPSHQVTQMGQEVILRCVPISNHLYFYWYRQILGQKVEFLVSFYNNEISEKSEIFDDQFSVERPDGSNFTLKIRSTKLEDSAMYFCASSGELGTDTQYFGPGTRLTVL.

This clone has just one count. The gene calls are TRBV6-6 and TRBJ2-3; perhaps TRBD1 as D (5 bases). Deletions cut 6 bases from V and 4 bases from J, with 8 bases between. This CDR3 comprises 12 residues. Germline V CDR1 and CDR2: MNHNY, SVGAGI (reference sequence). The CDR3 sequence: CASSLTADTQYF. CDR3 DNA: TGTGCCAGCAGCTTGACAGCAGATACGCAGTATTTT.

This chain joins TRBV30 and TRBJ1-1; 10 bases are shared with TRBD1. Trimming cost V 2 bases and J 7 bases; bases outside gene matches: 10. This CDR3 comprises 15 residues. Germline V gene data show CDR1 as GTSNPN and CDR2 as SVGIG (reference sequence). The DNA of the CDR3 is TGTGCCTGGAGTCCGGGACAGGGGTTCTCCGGTGAAGCTTTCTTT. It encodes CAWSPGQGFSGEAFF. Looking up the rest from reference TRBV30 and TRBJ1-1 gives the full variable domain: SQTIHQWPATLVQPVGSPLSLECTVEGTSNPNLYWYRQAAGRGLQLLFYSVGIGQISSEVPQNLSASRPQDRQFILSSKKLLLSDSGFYLCAWSPGQGFSGEAFFGQGTRLTVV.

This clone came up a few times. J is TRBJ1-1 and V is TRBV28, with a tentative D call TRBD1 (5 bases). This CDR3 region has 11 residues. The germline gives CDR1 MDHEN, CDR2 SYDVKM. CDR3 nucleotide sequence: TGTGCGCACCAGGGACCCACTGAAGCTTTCTTT. It translates to CAHQGPTEAFF.

The V and J genes are TRBV19 and TRBJ1-2; the D gene is possibly TRBD1 (6 bases). The CDR3 is made up of 13 amino acids. Germline V gene data show CDR1 as LNHDA and CDR2 as SQIVND (reference sequence). The ends were cut back, 6 bases at V and 2 bases at J, with 10 bases in the middle. The CDR3: CASRGTPNYGYTF. In DNA, the CDR3 is TGTGCCAGTAGAGGGACACCCAACTATGGCTACACCTTC.

As DNA, the CDR3 is TGTGCCAGCAGAAATGTTGGGGGGACGATTGAAGCTTTCTTT. Its translation is CASRNVGGTIEAFF. This sequence joins TRBV2 and TRBJ1-1; perhaps TRBD1 as D (5 bases). The CDR3 runs 14 residues. CDR1 is SNHLY, CDR2 FYNNEI, per germline. Trimming pared 6 bases from V and 7 bases from J, leaving 18 bases between.

V is TRBV29-1 and J is TRBJ1-1; no clear D. Trimming pared 5 bases from V and 2 bases from J, leaving 9 bases between. Germline V gives CDR1 SQVTM, CDR2 ANQGSEA. The CDR3 loop spans 12 amino acids. The CDR3 sequence: CSVRYPNTEAFF. CDR3 bases: TGCAGCGTTCGTTATCCCAACACTGAAGCTTTCTTT. Together with reference TRBV29-1 and TRBJ1-1, the CDR3 gives the full variable domain: SAVISQKPSRDICQRGTSLTIQCQVDSQVTMMFWYRQQPGQSLTLIATANQGSEATYESGFVIDKFPISRPNLTFSTLTVSNMSPEDSSIYLCSVRYPNTEAFFGQGTRLTVV.

The J gene is TRBJ2-3, the V gene TRBV6-5; D call uncertain. This CDR3 is built from 13 residues. Germline CDR1 is MNHEY and CDR2 is SVGAGI. V was trimmed by 6 bases and J by 1 base, leaving 8 bases between them. The CDR3 here is CASRPPGTDTQYF. The CDR3 nucleotides read TGTGCCAGCAGGCCCCCCGGCACAGATACGCAGTATTTT.

This clone was counted between two and nine times. The chain combines TRBV7-2 with TRBJ1-2; 7 nucleotides match TRBD1. Germline trimming cut 1 base from V and 4 bases from J; bases unmatched to any gene: 9. This CDR3 has 16 residues. The germline gives CDR1 SGHTA, CDR2 FQGNSA. As DNA, the CDR3 is TGTGCCAGCAGCTTAGGCGGGACAGCCTCGGGCTATGGCTACACCTTC. Translation gives CASSLGGTASGYGYTF.

The genes are TRBV30 and TRBJ2-2; 8 bases match TRBD1. The germline V gene encodes CDR1 GTSNPN and CDR2 SVGIG (reference sequence). The CDR3 is made up of 17 amino acids. Trimming cost V 0 bases and J 10 bases; bases outside gene matches: 16. The CDR3 DNA follows: TGTGCCTGGAGTGTTGCCTTAGGATCAGGGGGCCGAGCGGAGCTGTTTTTT. Amino acids: CAWSVALGSGGRAELFF.

This rearrangement joins TRBV2 to TRBJ2-7, with 10 positions matching TRBD1. From germline, CDR1 is SNHLY and CDR2 FYNNEI. This CDR3 contains 14 residues. J gave up 7 bases and V 3 bases, and 6 bases lay outside the gene matches. The CDR3 DNA is TGTGCCAGCAGTGAGGAGACAGGGGGCGTTGAGCAGTACTTC. It specifies CASSEETGGVEQYF.

This clone turned up a few times. V is TRBV5-1 and J is TRBJ2-3; the D is unclear. Looked up from germline, CDR1 is SGHRS and CDR2 is YFSETQ. Trimming took 1 base from V and 0 from J, leaving 6 bases between them. CDR3 length: 14 residues. The DNA for the CDR3 is TGCGCCAGCAGCTTGCAGTCTAGCACAGATACGCAGTATTTT. Its translation: CASSLQSSTDTQYF.